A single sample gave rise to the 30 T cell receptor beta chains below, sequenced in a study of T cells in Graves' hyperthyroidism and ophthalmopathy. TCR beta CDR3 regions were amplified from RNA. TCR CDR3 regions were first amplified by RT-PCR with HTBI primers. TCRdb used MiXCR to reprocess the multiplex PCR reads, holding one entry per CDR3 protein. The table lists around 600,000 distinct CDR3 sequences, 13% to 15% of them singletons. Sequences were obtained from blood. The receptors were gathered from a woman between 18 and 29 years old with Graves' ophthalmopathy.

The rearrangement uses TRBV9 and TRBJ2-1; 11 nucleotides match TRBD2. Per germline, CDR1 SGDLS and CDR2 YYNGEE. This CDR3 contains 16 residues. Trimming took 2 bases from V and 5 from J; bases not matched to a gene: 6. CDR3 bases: TGTGCCAGCAGCGTTACCCCGGGACTAGCGGACAATGAGCAGTTCTTC. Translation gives CASSVTPGLADNEQFF. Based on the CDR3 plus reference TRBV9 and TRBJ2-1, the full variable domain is DSGVTQTPKHLITATGQRVTLRCSPRSGDLSVYWYQQSLDQGLQFLIQYYNGEERAKGNILERFSAQQFPDLHSELNLSSLELGDSALYFCASSVTPGLADNEQFFGPGTRLTVL.

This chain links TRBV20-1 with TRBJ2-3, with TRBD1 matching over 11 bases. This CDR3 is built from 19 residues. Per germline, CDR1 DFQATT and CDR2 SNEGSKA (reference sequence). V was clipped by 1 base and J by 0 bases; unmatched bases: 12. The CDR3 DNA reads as TGCAGTGCTAGAGGGGGACAGGGGGGGAGAGGCCCTAGCACAGATACGCAGTATTTT. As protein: CSARGGQGGRGPSTDTQYF.

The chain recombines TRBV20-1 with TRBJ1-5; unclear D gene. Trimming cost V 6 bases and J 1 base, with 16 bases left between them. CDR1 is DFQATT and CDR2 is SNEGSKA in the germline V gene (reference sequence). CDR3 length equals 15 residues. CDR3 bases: TGCAGTGCCCTCAACTTGGACCCGAGCAATCAGCCCCAGCATTTT. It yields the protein CSALNLDPSNQPQHF.

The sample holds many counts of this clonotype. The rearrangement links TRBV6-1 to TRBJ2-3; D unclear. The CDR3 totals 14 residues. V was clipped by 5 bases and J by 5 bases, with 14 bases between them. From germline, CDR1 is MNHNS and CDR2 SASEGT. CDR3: CASSSATPRDTQYF. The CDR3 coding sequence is TGTGCCAGCAGTTCAGCTACTCCCAGAGATACGCAGTATTTT.

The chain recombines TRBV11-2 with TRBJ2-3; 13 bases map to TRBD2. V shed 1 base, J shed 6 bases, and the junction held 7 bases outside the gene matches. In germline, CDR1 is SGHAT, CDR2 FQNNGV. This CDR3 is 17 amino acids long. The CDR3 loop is CASSLVLAGGTGDTQYF. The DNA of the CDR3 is TGTGCCAGCAGCTTAGTACTAGCGGGAGGGACCGGGGATACGCAGTATTTT.

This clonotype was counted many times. The CDR3 region is CSGTEGTGELFF. CDR3 nucleotide sequence: TGCAGCGGGACAGAGGGGACCGGGGAGCTGTTTTTT. The chain carries TRBV29-1 and TRBJ2-2, with a possible D match to TRBD1 (6 bases). Germline-derived CDR1 and CDR2 are SQVTM and ANQGSEA. CDR3 length: 12 residues. V was cut by 7 bases and J by 5 bases, with 11 bases left in between.

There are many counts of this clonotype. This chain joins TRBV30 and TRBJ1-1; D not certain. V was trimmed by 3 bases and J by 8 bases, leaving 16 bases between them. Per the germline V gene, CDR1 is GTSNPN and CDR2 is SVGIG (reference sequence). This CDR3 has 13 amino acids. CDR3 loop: CAWSRTDLREAFF. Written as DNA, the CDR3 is TGTGCCTGGAGCAGAACGGACCTAAGGGAAGCTTTCTTT. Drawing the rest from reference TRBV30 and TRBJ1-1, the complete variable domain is SQTIHQWPATLVQPVGSPLSLECTVEGTSNPNLYWYRQAAGRGLQLLFYSVGIGQISSEVPQNLSASRPQDRQFILSSKKLLLSDSGFYLCAWSRTDLREAFFGQGTRLTVV.

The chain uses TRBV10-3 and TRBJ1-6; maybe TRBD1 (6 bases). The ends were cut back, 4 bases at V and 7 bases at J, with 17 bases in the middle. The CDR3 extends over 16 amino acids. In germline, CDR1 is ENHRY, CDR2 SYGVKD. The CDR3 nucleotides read TGTGCCATCAGTGCGTCTCGGGGGCAGAGAAATTCACCCCTCCACTTT. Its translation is CAISASRGQRNSPLHF.

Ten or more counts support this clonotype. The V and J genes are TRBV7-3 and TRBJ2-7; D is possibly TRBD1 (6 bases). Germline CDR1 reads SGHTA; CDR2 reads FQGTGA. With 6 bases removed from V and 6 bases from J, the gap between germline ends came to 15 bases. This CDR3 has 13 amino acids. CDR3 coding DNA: TGTGCCAGCAGTGCAGGGGCGTTAAGCGAGCAGTACTTC. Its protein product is CASSAGALSEQYF.

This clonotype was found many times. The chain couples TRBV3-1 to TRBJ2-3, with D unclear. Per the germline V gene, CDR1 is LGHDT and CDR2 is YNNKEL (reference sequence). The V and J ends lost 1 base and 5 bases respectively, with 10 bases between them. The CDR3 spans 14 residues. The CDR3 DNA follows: TGTGCCAGCAGCCAAGTGTCTGTCGGAGATACGCAGTATTTT. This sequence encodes CASSQVSVGDTQYF.

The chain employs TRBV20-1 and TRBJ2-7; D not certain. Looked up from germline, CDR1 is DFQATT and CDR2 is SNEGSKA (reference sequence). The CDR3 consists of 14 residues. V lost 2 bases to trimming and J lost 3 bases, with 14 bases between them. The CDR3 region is CSARPAGGRYEQYF. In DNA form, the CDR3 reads TGCAGTGCTAGACCGGCCGGCGGCCGCTACGAGCAGTACTTC.

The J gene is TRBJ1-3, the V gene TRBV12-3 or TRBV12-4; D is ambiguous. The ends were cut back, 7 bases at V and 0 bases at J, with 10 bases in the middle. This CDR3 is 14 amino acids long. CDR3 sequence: CASTPVFSGNTIYF. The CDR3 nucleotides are TGTGCCAGCACCCCAGTCTTCTCTGGAAACACCATATATTTT.

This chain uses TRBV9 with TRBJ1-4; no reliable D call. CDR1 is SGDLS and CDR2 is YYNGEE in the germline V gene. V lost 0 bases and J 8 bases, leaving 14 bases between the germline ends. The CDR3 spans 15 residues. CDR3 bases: TGTGCCAGCAGCGTAGAGGGCCAAGGACGGGAAAAACTGTTTTTT. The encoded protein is CASSVEGQGREKLFF.

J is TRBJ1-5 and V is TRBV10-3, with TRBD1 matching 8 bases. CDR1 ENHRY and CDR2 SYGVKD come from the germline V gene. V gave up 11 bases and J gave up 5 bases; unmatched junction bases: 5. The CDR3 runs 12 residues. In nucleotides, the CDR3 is TGTGCCGTCGGACAGGGAGATCAGCCCCAGCATTTT. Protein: CAVGQGDQPQHF.

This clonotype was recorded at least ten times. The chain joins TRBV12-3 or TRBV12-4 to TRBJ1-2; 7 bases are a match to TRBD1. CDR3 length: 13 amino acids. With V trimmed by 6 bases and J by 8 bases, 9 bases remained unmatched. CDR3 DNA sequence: TGTGCCAGCAGCCCCAAACAGGGGCAAGGCTACACCTTC. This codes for CASSPKQGQGYTF.

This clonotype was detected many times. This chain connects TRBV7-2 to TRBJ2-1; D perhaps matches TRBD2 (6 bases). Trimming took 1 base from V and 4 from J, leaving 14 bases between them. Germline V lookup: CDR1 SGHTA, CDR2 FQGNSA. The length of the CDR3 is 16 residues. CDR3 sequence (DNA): TGTGCCAGCAGCTTAGTAGGAGATCGGGGGTACAATGAGCAGTTCTTC. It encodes CASSLVGDRGYNEQFF.

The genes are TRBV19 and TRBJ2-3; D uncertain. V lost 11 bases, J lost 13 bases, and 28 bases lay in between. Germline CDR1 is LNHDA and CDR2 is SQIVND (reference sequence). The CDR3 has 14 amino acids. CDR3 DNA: TGTGCCTCCGCCTTCGGCGATTTGGGCCAGGAAGAGTATTTT. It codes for CASAFGDLGQEEYF.

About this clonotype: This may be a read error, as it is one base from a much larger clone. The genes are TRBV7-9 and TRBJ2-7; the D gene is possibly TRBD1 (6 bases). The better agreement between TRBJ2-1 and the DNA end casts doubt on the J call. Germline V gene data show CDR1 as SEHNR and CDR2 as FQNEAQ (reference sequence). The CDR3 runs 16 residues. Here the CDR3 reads CASSLVVGASTYEQFF. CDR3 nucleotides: TGTGCCAGCAGCTTAGTGGTGGGGGCGTCCACCTACGAGCAGTTCTTC.

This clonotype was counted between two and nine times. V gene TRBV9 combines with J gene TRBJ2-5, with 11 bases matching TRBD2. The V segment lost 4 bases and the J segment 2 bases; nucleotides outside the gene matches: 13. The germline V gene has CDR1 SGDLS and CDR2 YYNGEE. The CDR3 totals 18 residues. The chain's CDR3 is CASSRQPSGRNWQETQYF. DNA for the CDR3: TGTGCCAGCAGCCGACAGCCTAGCGGGAGGAATTGGCAAGAGACCCAGTACTTC.

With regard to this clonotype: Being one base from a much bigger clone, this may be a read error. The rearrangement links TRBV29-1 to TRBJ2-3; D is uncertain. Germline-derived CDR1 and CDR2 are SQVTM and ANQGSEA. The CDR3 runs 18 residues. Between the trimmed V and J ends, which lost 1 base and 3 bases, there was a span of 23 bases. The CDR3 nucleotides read TGCAGCGTTGAAGGTGTTCTAGGCATAAGTCAAGGTACAGATACGCAGTATTTT. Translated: CSVEGVLGISQGTDTQYF.

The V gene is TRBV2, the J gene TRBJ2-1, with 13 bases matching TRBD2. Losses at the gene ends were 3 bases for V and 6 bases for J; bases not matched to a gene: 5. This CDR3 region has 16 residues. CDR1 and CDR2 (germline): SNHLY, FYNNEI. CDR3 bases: TGTGCCAGCAGTGAGTCACTAGCGGGAGGGTTCAATGAGCAGTTCTTC. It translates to CASSESLAGGFNEQFF.

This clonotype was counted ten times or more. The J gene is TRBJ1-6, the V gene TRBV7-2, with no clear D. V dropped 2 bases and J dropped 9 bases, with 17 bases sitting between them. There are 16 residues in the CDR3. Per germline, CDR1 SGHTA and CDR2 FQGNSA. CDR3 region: CASSLPIRGFASPLHF. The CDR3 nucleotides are TGTGCCAGCAGCTTACCAATTAGAGGGTTCGCTTCACCCCTCCACTTT. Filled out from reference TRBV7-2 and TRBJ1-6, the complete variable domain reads GAGVSQSPSNKVTEKGKDVELRCDPISGHTALYWYRQSLGQGLEFLIYFQGNSAPDKSGLPSDRFSAERTGGSVSTLTIQRTQQEDSAVYLCASSLPIRGFASPLHFGNGTRLTVT.

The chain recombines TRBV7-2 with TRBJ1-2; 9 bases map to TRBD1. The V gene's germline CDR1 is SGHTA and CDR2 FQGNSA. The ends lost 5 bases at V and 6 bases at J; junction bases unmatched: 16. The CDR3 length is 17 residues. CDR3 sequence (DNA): TGTGCCAGCAGCCCAGAGGGATTCGGACAGGGGAATAATGGCTACACCTTC. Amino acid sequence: CASSPEGFGQGNNGYTF.

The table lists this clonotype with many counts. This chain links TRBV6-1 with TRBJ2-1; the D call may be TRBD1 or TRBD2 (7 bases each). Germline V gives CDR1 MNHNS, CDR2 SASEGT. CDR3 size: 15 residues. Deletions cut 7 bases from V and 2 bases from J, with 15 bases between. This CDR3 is CASTQGGPTYNEQFF. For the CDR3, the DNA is TGTGCCAGCACTCAGGGGGGGCCTACCTACAATGAGCAGTTCTTC.

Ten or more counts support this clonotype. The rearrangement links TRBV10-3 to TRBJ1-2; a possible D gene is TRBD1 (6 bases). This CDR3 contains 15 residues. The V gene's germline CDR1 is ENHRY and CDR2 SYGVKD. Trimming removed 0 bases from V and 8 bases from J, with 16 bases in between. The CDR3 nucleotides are TGTGCCATCAGTGAGTCTGACAGGATTACAATGGGCTACACCTTC. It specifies CAISESDRITMGYTF.

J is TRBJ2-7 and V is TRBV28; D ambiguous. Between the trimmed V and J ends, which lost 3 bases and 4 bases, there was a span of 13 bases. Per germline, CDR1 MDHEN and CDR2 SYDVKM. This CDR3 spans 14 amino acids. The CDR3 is CASSFPPAGYEQYF. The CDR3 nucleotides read TGTGCCAGCAGTTTCCCACCGGCCGGGTACGAGCAGTACTTC.

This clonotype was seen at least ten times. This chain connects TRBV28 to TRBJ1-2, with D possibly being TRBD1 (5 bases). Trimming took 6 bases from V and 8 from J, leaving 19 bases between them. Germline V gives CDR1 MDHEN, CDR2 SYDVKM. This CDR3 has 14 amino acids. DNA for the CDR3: TGTGCCAGCAGAGACAAGTGGGGCCCCCAAGGCTACACCTTC. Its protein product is CASRDKWGPQGYTF.

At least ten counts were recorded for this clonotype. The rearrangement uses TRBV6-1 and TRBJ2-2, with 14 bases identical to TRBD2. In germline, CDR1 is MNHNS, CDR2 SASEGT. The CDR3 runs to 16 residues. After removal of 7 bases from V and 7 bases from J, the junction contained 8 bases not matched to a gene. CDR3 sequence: CASISGLAGVVGELFF. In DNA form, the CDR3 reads TGTGCCAGCATTTCGGGACTAGCGGGAGTGGTCGGGGAGCTGTTTTTT.

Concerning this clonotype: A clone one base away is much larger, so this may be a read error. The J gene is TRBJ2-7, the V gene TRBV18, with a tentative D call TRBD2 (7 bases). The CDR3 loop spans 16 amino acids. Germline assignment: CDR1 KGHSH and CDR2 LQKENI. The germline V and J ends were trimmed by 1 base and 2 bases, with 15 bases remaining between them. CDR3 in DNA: TGTGCCAGCTCACCACTGGTCCGGGGGGCCACCTACGAGCAGTACTTC. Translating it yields CASSPLVRGATYEQYF. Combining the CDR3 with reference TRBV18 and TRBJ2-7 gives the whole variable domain NAGVMQNPRHLVRRRGQEARLRCSPMKGHSHVYWYRQLPEEGLKFMVYLQKENIIDESGMPKERFSAEFPKEGPSILRIQQVVRGDSAAYFCASSPLVRGATYEQYFGPGTRLTVT.

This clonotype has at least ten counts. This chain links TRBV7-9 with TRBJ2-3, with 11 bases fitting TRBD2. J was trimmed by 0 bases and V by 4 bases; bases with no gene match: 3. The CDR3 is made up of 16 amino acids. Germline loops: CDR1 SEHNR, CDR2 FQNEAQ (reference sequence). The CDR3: CASSSGLAVSTDTQYF. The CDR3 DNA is TGTGCCAGCAGCTCGGGACTAGCGGTTAGCACAGATACGCAGTATTTT. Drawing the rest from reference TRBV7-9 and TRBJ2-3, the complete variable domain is DTGVSQNPRHKITKRGQNVTFRCDPISEHNRLYWYRQTLGQGPEFLTYFQNEAQLEKSRLLSDRFSAERPKGSFSTLEIQRTEQGDSAMYLCASSSGLAVSTDTQYFGPGTRLTVL.